Described below is a single T cell receptor (beta chain) sequence and its context. These data are taken from a study of blood T cell repertoires in COVID-19. Per the study methods: Amplification from reference gene primers served as the basis for estimated nucleated cell counts. The method was immunoSEQ multiplex PCR; TCRdb's version includes in-frame clones alone and lacks a portion of them. The V and J calls and clone size were taken over from that table, and D and trimming were inferred from the DNA. The sample holds about 250,000 clones, 85% to 90% seen once. The CDR3 loop spans 13 amino acids. After removal of 3 bases from V and 4 bases from J, the junction contained 5 bases not matched to a gene. The germline V gene has CDR1 GTSNPN and CDR2 SVGIG (reference sequence). Cohort placement rested on clinical history that participants reported themselves.

The chain uses TRBV30 and TRBJ1-2; 7 bases agree with TRBD1. The sequence came from a man in his late teens or twenties who had recovered from COVID-19. Sequenced: PBMCs or T cells enriched from blood (not recorded which). CDR3 DNA sequence: TGTGCCTGGAGCTTAGGGGGCGCCTATGGCTACACCTTC. It yields the protein CAWSLGGAYGYTF. Filled out from reference TRBV30 and TRBJ1-2, the complete variable domain reads SQTIHQWPATLVQPVGSPLSLECTVEGTSNPNLYWYRQAAGRGLQLLFYSVGIGQISSEVPQNLSASRPQDRQFILSSKKLLLSDSGFYLCAWSLGGAYGYTFGSGTRLTVV.